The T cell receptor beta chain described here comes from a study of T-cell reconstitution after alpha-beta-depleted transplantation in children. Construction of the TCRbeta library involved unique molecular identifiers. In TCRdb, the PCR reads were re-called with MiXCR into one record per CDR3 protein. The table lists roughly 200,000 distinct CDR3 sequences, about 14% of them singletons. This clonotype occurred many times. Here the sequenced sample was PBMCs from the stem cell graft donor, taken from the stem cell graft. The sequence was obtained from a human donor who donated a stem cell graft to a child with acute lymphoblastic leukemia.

CDR3: CASTREWDTEAFF. The CDR3 bases are TGTGCCAGCACAAGAGAATGGGACACTGAAGCTTTCTTT. V and J are TRBV11-3 and TRBJ1-1, with D unclear. CDR3 length equals 13 residues. V was shortened by 7 bases and J by 3 bases, with 12 bases between the two germline ends. Germline lookup yields CDR1 SGHNT and CDR2 YENEEA.